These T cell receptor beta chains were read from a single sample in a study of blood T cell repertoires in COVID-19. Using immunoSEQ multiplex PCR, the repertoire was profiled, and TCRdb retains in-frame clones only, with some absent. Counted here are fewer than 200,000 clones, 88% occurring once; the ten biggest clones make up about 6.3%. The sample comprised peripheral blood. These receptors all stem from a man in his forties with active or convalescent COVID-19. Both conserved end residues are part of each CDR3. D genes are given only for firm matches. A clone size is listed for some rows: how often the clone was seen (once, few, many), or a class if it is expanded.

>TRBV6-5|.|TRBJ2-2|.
CASRPSGNTGELFF
TGTGCCAGCAGACCCTCAGGGAACACCGGGGAGCTGTTTTTT
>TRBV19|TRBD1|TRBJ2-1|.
CASSETGTGAGDEQFF
TGTGCCAGTAGTGAAACCGGGACAGGGGCAGGCGATGAGCAGTTCTTC
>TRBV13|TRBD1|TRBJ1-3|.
CASRYGTGVVGNTIYF
TGTGCCAGCAGATACGGGACAGGGGTCGTTGGAAACACCATATATTTT
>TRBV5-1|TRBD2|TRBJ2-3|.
CASSLGGLAGDTQYF
TGCGCCAGCAGCTTGGGCGGACTAGCGGGAGATACGCAGTATTTT
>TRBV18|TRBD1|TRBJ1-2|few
CASSPPGQGPYGYTF
TGTGCCAGCTCACCACCGGGACAGGGACCCTATGGCTACACCTTC
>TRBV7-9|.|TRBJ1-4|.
CASSPARGATNEKLFF
TGTGCCAGCAGCCCCGCTCGGGGTGCAACTAATGAAAAACTGTTTTTT
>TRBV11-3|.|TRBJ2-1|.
CASSLKILTDYSYNEQFF
TGTGCCAGCAGCCTGAAGATCCTTACTGACTACTCCTACAATGAGCAGTTCTTC
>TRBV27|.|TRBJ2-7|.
CASSPRTASAEQYF
TGTGCCAGCAGTCCTCGAACGGCCAGCGCCGAGCAGTACTTC
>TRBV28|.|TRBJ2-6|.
CASSARVRGANVLTF
TGTGCCAGCAGTGCCAGGGTGAGAGGGGCCAACGTCCTGACTTTC
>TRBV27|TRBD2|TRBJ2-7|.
CASGDSSGSSYEQYF
TGTGCCAGCGGCGATTCTAGCGGTTCCTCCTACGAGCAGTACTTC
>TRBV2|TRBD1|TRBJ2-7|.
CASKQGAYEQYF
TGTGCCAGCAAACAGGGGGCCTACGAGCAGTACTTC
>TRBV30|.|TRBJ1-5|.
CAWSVAGHSNQPQHF
TGTGCCTGGAGTGTAGCGGGACACAGCAATCAGCCCCAGCATTTT
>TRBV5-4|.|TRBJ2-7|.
CASSSSTHGVAYEQYF
TGTGCCAGCAGCTCTTCCACGCACGGGGTGGCCTACGAGCAGTACTTC
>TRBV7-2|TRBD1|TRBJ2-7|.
CASSFDRGAYEQYF
TGTGCCAGCAGCTTCGACAGGGGGGCCTACGAGCAGTACTTC
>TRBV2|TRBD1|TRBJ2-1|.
CASRLQGLYNEQFF
TGTGCCAGCAGGCTACAGGGGTTATACAATGAGCAGTTCTTC
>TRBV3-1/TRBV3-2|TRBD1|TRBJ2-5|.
CASSPTRTGSRETQYF
TGTGCCAGCAGCCCTACTCGGACAGGGTCGAGGGAGACCCAGTACTTC
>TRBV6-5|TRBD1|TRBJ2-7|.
CASSYSYRGNHEQYF
TGTGCCAGCAGTTACAGTTACAGGGGAAACCACGAGCAGTACTTC
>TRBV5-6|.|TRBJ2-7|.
CASSLDAGHYEQYF
TGTGCCAGCAGCTTGGATGCAGGGCACTACGAGCAGTACTTC
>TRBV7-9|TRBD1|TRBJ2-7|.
CASSSGTGLSEQYF
TGTGCCAGCAGCTCGGGGACAGGGCTCAGCGAGCAGTACTTC
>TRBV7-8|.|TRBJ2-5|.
CAINSARETQYF
TGTGCCATCAACTCTGCACGGGAGACCCAGTACTTC
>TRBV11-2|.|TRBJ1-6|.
CASSLGRIQSYNSPLHF
TGTGCCAGCAGCTTAGGGCGGATCCAGTCCTATAATTCACCCCTCCACTTT
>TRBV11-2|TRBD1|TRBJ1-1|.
CASSLWDRNTEAFF
TGTGCCAGCAGCTTATGGGACAGGAACACTGAAGCTTTCTTT
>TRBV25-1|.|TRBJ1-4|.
CASSVVAGVGSEKLFF
TGTGCCAGCAGTGTGGTCGCAGGGGTGGGAAGTGAAAAACTGTTTTTT
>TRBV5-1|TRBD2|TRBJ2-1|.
CASSGGVTYNEQFF
TGCGCCAGCAGCGGGGGGGTCACCTACAATGAGCAGTTCTTC